This entry lists 26 T cell receptor beta chains sequenced from one sample in a study of PD-1 blockade in classical Hodgkin lymphoma. Stated time point: cycle 4 day 1 (C4D1), after 5 to 7 weeks of nivolumab. Brentuximab vedotin exposure varied, and every patient relapsed after autologous stem cell transplantation. The assay was immunoSEQ multiplex PCR, and TCRdb's table has in-frame clones only and misses some. The top ten hold around a fifth of the sample, which has 20,000 to 25,000 clones, roughly 77% seen once. This specimen was peripheral blood mononuclear cells (PBMCs), taken before the fourth cycle of nivolumab. These receptors were taken from a human donor with classical Hodgkin lymphoma.

Comments on this clone: Other DNA sequences within the sample encode an identical CDR3. The chain joins TRBV10-1 to TRBJ2-7; D may match TRBD1 or TRBD2 (6 bases each). The V end was cut by 3 bases, the J end by 2 bases, with 11 bases between. There are 14 residues in the CDR3. Germline CDR1 and CDR2: WNHNN and SYGVQD (reference sequence). In DNA, the CDR3 is TGCGCCAGCAGTGAAGGGGGGTCAACCTACGAGCAGTACTTC. This gives the protein CASSEGGSTYEQYF.

V gene TRBV19 combines with J gene TRBJ2-3; the match to TRBD1 covers 7 bases. V shed 3 bases and J 5 bases; nucleotides not matched to a gene: 11. The CDR3 contains 16 residues. Germline V lookup: CDR1 LNHDA, CDR2 SQIVND (reference sequence). CDR3 bases: TGTGCCAGTAGTATCCTATGGACAGGTCTTAGAGATACGCAGTATTTT. Protein sequence: CASSILWTGLRDTQYF.

The chain has TRBV7-8 and TRBJ1-2; TRBD1 matches at 11 bases. The CDR3 has 14 residues. Trimming cost V 3 bases and J 5 bases; bases outside gene matches: 2. Germline values: CDR1 SGHVS, CDR2 FQNEAQ. The CDR3 protein is CASSLGQGGYGYTF. CDR3 nucleotides: TGTGCCAGCAGCTTGGGACAGGGGGGATATGGCTACACCTTC.

The chain uses TRBV25-1 and TRBJ2-1, with TRBD1 identical over 11 bases. Per the germline V gene, CDR1 is MGHDK and CDR2 is SYGVNS. The CDR3 covers 10 residues. J was trimmed by 15 bases and V by 7 bases; bases with no gene match: 2. Written as DNA, the CDR3 is TGTGCCAGCATGGGACAGGGGGTGTTCTTC. It codes for CASMGQGVFF.

The CDR3 sequence is CATDTGTGFQETQYF. The CDR3 bases are TGTGCCACCGACACCGGGACAGGGTTCCAAGAGACCCAGTACTTC. The V call is TRBV19, the J call TRBJ2-5, with 9 nucleotides matching TRBD1. Per the germline V gene, CDR1 is LNHDA and CDR2 is SQIVND (reference sequence). Losses at the gene ends were 10 bases for V and 1 base for J; bases not matched to a gene: 10. This CDR3 has 15 residues.

This clone has a handful of counts. The rearrangement uses TRBV7-9 and TRBJ2-6; D not certain. The CDR3 consists of 15 residues. Germline-derived CDR1 and CDR2 are SEHNR and FQNEAQ (reference sequence). The V gene lost 5 bases and the J gene lost 4 bases, with 12 bases spanning the gap. The CDR3 DNA reads as TGTGCCAGCAGCCTCCAGACCCCCGGGGCCAACGTCCTGACTTTC. Amino acid sequence: CASSLQTPGANVLTF.

The chain links TRBV13 to TRBJ1-3, with D possibly being TRBD1 (5 bases). Trimming removed 1 base at V and 0 bases at J, with 13 bases between. This CDR3 is 17 amino acids long. Germline V gene sequence: CDR1 PRHDT, CDR2 FYEKMQ (reference sequence). The CDR3 is CASSLEGQPSSGNTIYF. In nucleotides, the CDR3 is TGTGCCAGCAGCTTAGAGGGGCAGCCCTCCTCTGGAAACACCATATATTTT.

The J gene is TRBJ1-1, the V gene TRBV7-8; the D gene is possibly TRBD1 (5 bases). The germline V and J ends were trimmed by 9 bases and 4 bases, with 12 bases remaining between them. The CDR3 has 12 residues. In germline, CDR1 is SGHVS, CDR2 FQNEAQ. The CDR3 here is CASGTGRTEAFF. Written as DNA, the CDR3 is TGTGCCAGTGGAACAGGACGCACTGAAGCTTTCTTT.

The chain has TRBV6-6 and TRBJ2-3; 7 positions match TRBD1. This CDR3 region has 13 residues. Trimming cost V 9 bases and J 2 bases; bases outside gene matches: 5. In germline, CDR1 is MNHNY, CDR2 SVGAGI (reference sequence). The CDR3 coding sequence is TGTGCCAGTCGGGACAGACTCACAGATACGCAGTATTTT. Translating gives CASRDRLTDTQYF.

The chain is built from TRBV13 and TRBJ2-2, with 9 positions matching TRBD2. This CDR3 spans 15 amino acids. Per the germline V gene, CDR1 is PRHDT and CDR2 is FYEKMQ (reference sequence). J was trimmed by 7 bases and V by 5 bases; bases with no gene match: 8. The DNA for the CDR3 is TGTGCCAGCAGCGTCGGGGCGGGAGGGGTCGGGGAGCTGTTTTTT. This encodes CASSVGAGGVGELFF.

The rearrangement links TRBV29-1 to TRBJ2-7; 9 bases agree with TRBD2. Trimming at V came to 6 bases and at J to 7 bases, leaving 10 bases not matched to a gene. Germline assignment: CDR1 SQVTM and CDR2 ANQGSEA. CDR3 length: 13 residues. Written as DNA, the CDR3 is TGCAGCGTACGTGGCGGGAGGGCCTGGGAGCAGTACTTC. Amino acid sequence: CSVRGGRAWEQYF.

CDR3 nucleotides: TGTGCCAGCAGTTTCTCGCTTTTTTACGAGCAGTACTTC. Protein sequence: CASSFSLFYEQYF. The chain combines TRBV7-9 with TRBJ2-7; unclear D gene. Trimming stripped 6 bases from V and 4 bases from J, with 13 bases between. Germline V lookup: CDR1 SEHNR, CDR2 FQNEAQ (reference sequence). The CDR3 spans 13 residues. The entire variable domain, with the rest obtained from reference TRBV7-9 and TRBJ2-7, is as follows: DTGVSQNPRHKITKRGQNVTFRCDPISEHNRLYWYRQTLGQGPEFLTYFQNEAQLEKSRLLSDRFSAERPKGSFSTLEIQRTEQGDSAMYLCASSFSLFYEQYFGPGTRLTVT.

This rearrangement joins TRBV27 to TRBJ1-2; 9 bases are shared with TRBD1. CDR3 length: 14 amino acids. The V gene's germline CDR1 is MNHEY and CDR2 SMNVEV (reference sequence). With V trimmed by 6 bases and J by 6 bases, 8 bases remained unmatched. This chain's CDR3 is CASRRTGEVNGYTF. CDR3 coding DNA: TGTGCCAGCAGACGGACAGGGGAGGTTAATGGCTACACCTTC.

This chain links TRBV30 with TRBJ2-4; 7 nucleotides align to TRBD1. Germline values: CDR1 GTSNPN, CDR2 SVGIG (reference sequence). This CDR3 has 12 amino acids. The ends lost 5 bases at V and 8 bases at J; junction bases unmatched: 6. CDR3: CAWEGGTYIQYF. In nucleotides, the CDR3 is TGTGCCTGGGAAGGGGGCACGTACATTCAGTACTTC. Full variable domain (remainder filled in from reference TRBV30 and TRBJ2-4): SQTIHQWPATLVQPVGSPLSLECTVEGTSNPNLYWYRQAAGRGLQLLFYSVGIGQISSEVPQNLSASRPQDRQFILSSKKLLLSDSGFYLCAWEGGTYIQYFGAGTRLSVL.

As regards this clone: At one end, the junction sequence differs from germline, possibly due to a read error. V gene TRBV7-7 combines with J gene TRBJ2-5, with D maybe TRBD2 (5 bases). CDR3 length: 14 amino acids. Germline V gives CDR1 SSHAT, CDR2 FNYEAQ (reference sequence). CDR3 sequence reads: CASSLVGIQETQYF. In DNA form, the CDR3 reads TGTGCTAGCAGCTTAGTCGGGATCCAAGAGACCCAGTACTTC.

The chain uses TRBV19 and TRBJ2-4, with a tentative D call TRBD2 (6 bases). With 1 base removed from V and 5 bases from J, the gap between germline ends came to 15 bases. CDR1 and CDR2 (germline): LNHDA, SQIVND (reference sequence). This CDR3 comprises 16 residues. The CDR3 sequence: CASSIGVSGIQNIQYF. CDR3 DNA sequence: TGTGCCAGTAGTATAGGAGTTAGCGGCATACAAAACATTCAGTACTTC.

The chain recombines TRBV7-9 with TRBJ1-1; D call uncertain. This CDR3 has 17 residues. V was shortened by 1 base and J by 3 bases, with 18 bases between the two germline ends. Germline-derived CDR1 and CDR2 are SEHNR and FQNEAQ (reference sequence). CDR3 amino acids: CASSLEKGYDWDTEAFF. DNA of the CDR3: TGTGCCAGCAGCTTAGAGAAGGGCTACGACTGGGACACTGAAGCTTTCTTT.

The rearrangement joins TRBV29-1 to TRBJ1-3; 7 bases map to TRBD1. The CDR3 contains 14 residues. The germline V gene has CDR1 SQVTM and CDR2 ANQGSEA. The J segment lost 8 bases and the V segment lost 0 bases, leaving 7 bases of the junction unmatched. The CDR3 spells CSVEDSQGLDTIYF. CDR3 coding DNA: TGCAGCGTTGAAGACTCACAGGGGCTGGACACCATATATTTT.

The sample holds a few counts of this clone. The chain combines TRBV6-1 with TRBJ1-5; D gene unclear. CDR1 and CDR2 (germline): MNHNS, SASEGT. V was cut by 5 bases and J by 7 bases, with 9 bases left in between. CDR3 length equals 12 residues. The CDR3 nucleotides are TGTGCCAGCAGTCCCCAAGAGCAGCCCCAGCATTTT. Translating it yields CASSPQEQPQHF.

The chain recombines TRBV5-4 with TRBJ1-3; TRBD1 is a possible D gene (6 bases). Trimming took 9 bases from V and 4 from J, leaving 17 bases between them. The CDR3 length is 14 residues. CDR1 is SGHNT, CDR2 YYREEE, per germline (reference sequence). CDR3 sequence (DNA): TGTGCCACAAGCACGGGGGCGTTGGGAAACACCATATATTTT. Its translation is CATSTGALGNTIYF.

Details on this clone: The germline gene is not matched at one end of the junction; a read error may be the cause. The chain combines TRBV7-7 with TRBJ2-5; 11 bases align to TRBD2. This CDR3 is 16 amino acids long. The germline CDR1 and CDR2 sequences are SSHAT and FNYEAQ (reference sequence). The CDR3 loop is CASSLLASGGQETQYF. The CDR3 nucleotides read TGTGCTAGCAGCTTACTCGCTAGCGGGGGGCAAGAGACCCAGTACTTC. The full variable domain, in which reference TRBV7-7 and TRBJ2-5 provide the parts outside the CDR3, is GAGVSQSPRYKVTKRGQDVTLRCDPISSHATLYWYQQALGQGPEFLTYFNYEAQPDKSGLPSDRFSAERPEGSISTLTIQRTEQRDSAMYRCASSLLASGGQETQYFGPGTRLLVL.

The V gene is TRBV9, the J gene TRBJ2-7; D gene unclear. Germline-derived CDR1 and CDR2 are SGDLS and YYNGEE. V shed 5 bases and J shed 3 bases, with 9 bases lying between them. This CDR3 has 12 amino acids. The CDR3 DNA sequence: TGTGCCAGCAGTGACAATGGCTACGAGCAGTACTTC. The encoded protein is CASSDNGYEQYF.

This sequence joins TRBV7-9 and TRBJ1-1; D not certain. V shed 5 bases and J shed 1 base, with 8 bases lying between them. Germline lookup yields CDR1 SEHNR and CDR2 FQNEAQ (reference sequence). CDR3 length: 13 amino acids. The CDR3 region has the DNA TGTGCCAGCAGCCTCGTCGAGAACACTGAAGCTTTCTTT. The encoded protein is CASSLVENTEAFF.

This sequence joins TRBV27 and TRBJ2-1; TRBD2 agrees at 14 bases. The germline CDR1 and CDR2 sequences are MNHEY and SMNVEV (reference sequence). The CDR3 covers 15 residues. V shed 5 bases and J 12 bases; nucleotides not matched to a gene: 9. DNA of the CDR3: TGTGCCAGCAGTCCGGGGACTAGCGGGAGTTACGGGCAGTTCTTC. This encodes CASSPGTSGSYGQFF.

The V and J genes are TRBV5-1 and TRBJ1-4; 9 nucleotides line up with TRBD1. Losses at the gene ends were 3 bases for V and 6 bases for J; bases not matched to a gene: 6. This CDR3 has 15 residues. CDR1 and CDR2 from the germline V gene are SGHRS and YFSETQ. CDR3 sequence (DNA): TGCGCCAGCAGCTACGGACAGGGGAAAGATGAAAAACTGTTTTTT. The encoded protein is CASSYGQGKDEKLFF.

V is TRBV5-4 and J is TRBJ2-7; D is perhaps TRBD2 (5 bases). Trimming took off 2 bases at V and 7 bases at J, with 10 bases between the two ends. This CDR3 comprises 12 residues. From germline, CDR1 is SGHNT and CDR2 YYREEE (reference sequence). For the CDR3, the DNA is TGTGCCAGCAGCTTCGGTGGAGGTGAGCAGTACTTC. Translating gives CASSFGGGEQYF.